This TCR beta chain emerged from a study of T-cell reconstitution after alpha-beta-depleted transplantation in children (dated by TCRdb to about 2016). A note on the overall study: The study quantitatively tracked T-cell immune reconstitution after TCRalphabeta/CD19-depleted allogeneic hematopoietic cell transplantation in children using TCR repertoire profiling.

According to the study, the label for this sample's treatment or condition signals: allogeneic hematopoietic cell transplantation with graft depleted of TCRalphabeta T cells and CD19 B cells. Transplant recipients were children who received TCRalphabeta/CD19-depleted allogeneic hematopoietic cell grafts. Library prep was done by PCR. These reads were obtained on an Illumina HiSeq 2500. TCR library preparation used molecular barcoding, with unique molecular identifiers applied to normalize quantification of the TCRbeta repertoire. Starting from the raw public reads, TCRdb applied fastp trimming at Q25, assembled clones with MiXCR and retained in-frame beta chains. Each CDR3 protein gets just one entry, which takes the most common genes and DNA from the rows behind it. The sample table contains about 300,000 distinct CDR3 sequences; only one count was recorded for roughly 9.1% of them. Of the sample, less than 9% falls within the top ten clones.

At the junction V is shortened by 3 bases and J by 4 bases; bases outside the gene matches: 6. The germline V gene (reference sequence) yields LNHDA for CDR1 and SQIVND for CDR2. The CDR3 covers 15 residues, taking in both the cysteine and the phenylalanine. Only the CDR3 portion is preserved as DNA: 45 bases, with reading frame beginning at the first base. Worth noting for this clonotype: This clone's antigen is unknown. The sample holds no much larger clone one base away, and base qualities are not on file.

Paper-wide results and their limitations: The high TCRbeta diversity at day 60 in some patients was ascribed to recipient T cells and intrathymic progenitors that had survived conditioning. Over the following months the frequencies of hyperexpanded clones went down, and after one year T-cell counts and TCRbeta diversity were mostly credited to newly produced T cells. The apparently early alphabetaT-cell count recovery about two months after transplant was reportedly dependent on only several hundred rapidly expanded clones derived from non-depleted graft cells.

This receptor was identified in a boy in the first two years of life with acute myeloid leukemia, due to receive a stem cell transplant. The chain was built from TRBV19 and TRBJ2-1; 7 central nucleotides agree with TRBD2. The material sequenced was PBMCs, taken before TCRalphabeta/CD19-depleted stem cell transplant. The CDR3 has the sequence CASSMWLADYNEQFF. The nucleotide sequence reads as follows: TGTGCCAGTAGTATGTGGCTAGCGGATTACAATGAGCAGTTCTTC.